This section outlines one T cell receptor beta chain sequence together with its context. The target antigen is unknown. This record comes from a study of T cells in localized non-small cell lung cancer. Whole-study findings and limits: A median of about 50 clones ranked among the top 100 in tumor appeared in adjacent lung. Investigators sequenced only a single tumor region, leaving heterogeneity possible. The highest T cell clonality was in uninvolved adjacent lung, above tumor.

Clones were sequenced by immunoSEQ multiplex PCR, and TCRdb holds only the in-frame ones, with some missing. The table has about 70,000 clones, roughly nine tenths seen once; the top ten hold roughly 22%. The CDR3 consists of 15 residues. CDR1 and CDR2 from the germline V gene are SNHLY and FYNNEI. The V and J ends lost 6 bases and 6 bases, in that order; junction bases with no gene match: 3. The receptor was derived from a male donor at least 60 years old with stage III squamous cell lung carcinoma. This chain uses TRBV2 with TRBJ2-2; 14 nucleotides agree with TRBD2. The sample here was peripheral blood, taken before any cancer treatment. The CDR3 loop reads CASSPTSGGAGELFF. CDR3 nucleotides: TGTGCCAGCAGCCCGACTAGCGGGGGGGCCGGGGAGCTGTTTTTT.